This entry is about one T cell receptor beta chain. Which antigen it targets is not known. No base qualities exist here, and no much larger clone lies one base off it. Participants in the prospective study were enrolled through a virtual design, were aged roughly 18 to 100 years, and lived in roughly 24 United States geographic areas. In the prospective study, participants were assigned to cohorts based on the clinical history participants reported in a screening survey and a study questionnaire. In the prospective study, mobile phlebotomists collected whole blood, serum and a nasopharyngeal or oropharyngeal swab from each participant. Over a 2-month period, participants in the prospective study had the option of providing additional blood draws and questionnaires. Blood samples from the prospective study were shipped frozen or at room temperature prior to DNA extraction. The sample is drawn from a study of blood T cell repertoires in COVID-19 (dated by TCRdb to 2018 to 2020). Context from the whole study: Samples covering the acute and convalescent phases of COVID-19 were provided by collaborators in the United States, Italy and Spain. The prospective study material was composed of cDNA or gDNA derived from T cells, B-cell-depleted T cells, or PBMCs. Deeply sampled blood TCRbeta repertoires from subjects exposed to, actively infected with, or recovered from COVID-19 were included in the dataset. The repertoires were released in a freely available public database meant as a resource for research on the immune response to SARS-CoV-2. Samples were obtained from the ongoing ImmuneRACE study (first 160 participants) and from 1,254 subjects provided by 6 global collaborators. The sample metadata nearly always contained a de-identified subject ID, COVID-19 status, age in years and sex. HLA class I and class II types, where available, came from metadata supplied by the sample provider rather than from assay-based typing.

General study outcomes and caveats: How much clinical and demographic metadata was included differed by source and by participant, and the metadata was provided uncurated.

TCRbeta CDR3 regions were amplified from genomic DNA using the immunoSEQ Assay, a bias-controlled multiplex PCR. The authors processed their data as follows. Nucleated cell counts per sample were estimated from amplification of reference gene primers within the assay. To quantify the absolute abundance of each unique TCRbeta CDR3 rearrangement, sequence reads were collapsed and filtered. For each sample, productive Simpson clonality was calculated as the square root of Simpson's diversity index across productive rearrangements. Imported from immuneACCESS, the table was reduced by TCRdb to in-frame sequences with V and J called. These copies leave out some clones; in studies compared against another copy, an unresolved V gene accounts for under half, and the cause of the remainder is not known. V and J calls and clone size are those listed in that table; D and trimming were worked out from the DNA. The sample contains roughly 420,000 clones, 88% of them found a single time. The ten largest clones add up to over 0.9% of the sample.

Cut back by 2 bases and 2 bases, the V and J ends lie 13 bases apart. From its cysteine to its phenylalanine, the CDR3 spans 16 amino acids. Only the CDR3 region is kept as DNA, spanning 48 bases read in frame from base 1. Taken from the germline V gene, the CDR1 and CDR2 loops are KGHDR and SFDVKD. The chain was built from TRBV24-1 and TRBJ2-3; TRBD1 might be the D gene, on 5 matching bases. The sequenced sample was PBMCs or T cells enriched from blood (not recorded which). The clonotype was recovered from a woman in her twenties or thirties with acute COVID-19. The nucleotide sequence is TGTGCCACCAGTGATTCGAAGGGGCGGTACACAGATACGCAGTATTTT. Its protein reads: CATSDSKGRYTDTQYF.